The present T cell receptor beta chain was sequenced within a study of T cells in localized non-small cell lung cancer. V was clipped by 4 bases and J by 5 bases, with 17 bases between them. The CDR3 runs 16 residues. CDR1 is SEHNR, CDR2 FQNEAQ, per germline (reference sequence). Libraries were prepared by immunoSEQ multiplex PCR; TCRdb keeps only in-frame clonotypes and omits some of them. The profile shows tens of thousands of clones, about 91% of them singletons. The chain couples TRBV7-9 to TRBJ2-2; TRBD1 or TRBD2 may be the D gene (5 bases each). The clonotype comes from a man between 40 and 70 years old with stage I squamous cell lung carcinoma. The sequenced sample was peripheral blood, obtained before any cancer treatment. CDR3 DNA: TGTGCCAGCAGCTCCCGGGGCGGGCCAAGGACCGGGGAGCTGTTTTTT. Residues: CASSSRGGPRTGELFF.